This is a list of T cell receptor beta chains from one sample in a study of neurological immune-mediated disorders. TCRdb reanalysed the 5' RACE reads using MiXCR and keeps one entry per CDR3 protein. The table lists 85,000 to 110,000 distinct CDR3 sequences, 11% of them singletons, with approximately 3.1% in the top ten. Sequenced: PBMCs. These receptor sequences come from a female donor with HTLV-1-associated myelopathy (HAM/TSP). CDR3s include the opening cysteine and the closing phenylalanine or tryptophan. A D gene is named only where the DNA matches it firmly. Size tells how often a clone was seen (once, few, many) or the class of an expanded clone, and some rows leave it out.

J gene: TRBJ2-5
clone size: many
D gene: -
V gene: TRBV6-1
CDR3 DNA: TGTGCCAGCAGTGAAATACTAAACCAAGAGACCCAGTACTTC
CDR3 protein: CASSEILNQETQYF

J gene: TRBJ2-7
clone size: many
D gene: -
V gene: TRBV6-5
CDR3 DNA: TGTGCCAGCAGTTCTACAGGGATGGGGCAGTACTTC
CDR3 protein: CASSSTGMGQYF

J gene: TRBJ2-7
clone size: many
D gene: TRBD1
V gene: TRBV28
CDR3 DNA: TGTGCCAGCAGTCCCCCGACAGGGAGAGGCGAGCAGTACTTC
CDR3 protein: CASSPPTGRGEQYF

J gene: TRBJ2-3
clone size: many
D gene: -
V gene: TRBV5-1
CDR3 DNA: TGCGCCAGCAAACTGACCTTCACAGATACGCAGTATTTT
CDR3 protein: CASKLTFTDTQYF

J gene: TRBJ2-5
clone size: many
D gene: -
V gene: TRBV5-1
CDR3 DNA: TGCGCCAGCAGCTCCCACCGGGTGGAGGGGGAGACCCAGTACTTC
CDR3 protein: CASSSHRVEGETQYF

J gene: TRBJ2-3
clone size: many
D gene: -
V gene: TRBV5-1
CDR3 DNA: TGCGCCAGCAGCTTACGAGGGGGGCCGGGGACAGATACGCAGTATTTT
CDR3 protein: CASSLRGGPGTDTQYF

J gene: TRBJ2-3
clone size: many
D gene: TRBD2
V gene: TRBV5-6
CDR3 DNA: TGTGCCAGCAGCTCGGGACTAGCGGGGACCACAGATACGCAGTATTTT
CDR3 protein: CASSSGLAGTTDTQYF

J gene: TRBJ2-1
clone size: many
D gene: TRBD2
V gene: TRBV10-3
CDR3 DNA: TGTGCCATCCAGCGGGAATACAATGAGCAGTTCTTC
CDR3 protein: CAIQREYNEQFF

J gene: TRBJ1-6
clone size: few
D gene: -
V gene: TRBV5-8
CDR3 DNA: TGTGCCAGCAGCTTAGCCTCACCCCTCCACTTT
CDR3 protein: CASSLASPLHF

J gene: TRBJ2-1
clone size: many
D gene: -
V gene: TRBV7-8
CDR3 DNA: TGTGCCAGCAGCTTATCCCGCTACAATGAGCAGTTCTTC
CDR3 protein: CASSLSRYNEQFF

J gene: TRBJ2-7
clone size: many
D gene: -
V gene: TRBV28
CDR3 DNA: TGTGCCAGCACCCCACCCTCCAATACCTACGAGCAGTACTTC
CDR3 protein: CASTPPSNTYEQYF

J gene: TRBJ2-7
clone size: many
D gene: TRBD2
V gene: TRBV10-3
CDR3 DNA: TGTGCCATACACCGGGAGGCCCCCGTCTACGAGCAGTACTTC
CDR3 protein: CAIHREAPVYEQYF

J gene: TRBJ1-5
clone size: few
D gene: -
V gene: TRBV20-1
CDR3 DNA: TGCAGTGCAACCTCGGGGGCGAGCAATCAGCCCCAGCATTTT
CDR3 protein: CSATSGASNQPQHF

J gene: TRBJ2-5
clone size: many
D gene: -
V gene: TRBV7-2
CDR3 DNA: TGTGCCAGCAGCCTAACCGGGAAAGAGACCCAGTACTTC
CDR3 protein: CASSLTGKETQYF

J gene: TRBJ1-2
clone size: -
D gene: -
V gene: TRBV10-2
CDR3 DNA: TGCGCCAGCAGAGGGGGGACTTCGGGGCCCGGCTACACCTTC
CDR3 protein: CASRGGTSGPGYTF

J gene: TRBJ2-4
clone size: many
D gene: -
V gene: TRBV28
CDR3 DNA: TGTGCCAGCAGGGACGGGGGCGTGATAAACATTCAGTACTTC
CDR3 protein: CASRDGGVINIQYF

J gene: TRBJ1-3
clone size: many
D gene: -
V gene: TRBV20-1
CDR3 DNA: TGCAGTGCTAGAGATCGGGATTCCTCTGGAAACACCATATATTTT
CDR3 protein: CSARDRDSSGNTIYF

J gene: TRBJ2-2
clone size: -
D gene: -
V gene: TRBV6-2/TRBV6-3
CDR3 DNA: TGTGCCAGCAGTTATTTGAGCCCCGGGGAGCTGTTTTTT
CDR3 protein: CASSYLSPGELFF

J gene: TRBJ1-6
clone size: many
D gene: TRBD1
V gene: TRBV10-3
CDR3 DNA: TGTGCCATCAGTTTAGGGACAGGGGCCAATTCACCCCTCCACTTT
CDR3 protein: CAISLGTGANSPLHF

J gene: TRBJ2-1
clone size: many
D gene: TRBD1
V gene: TRBV5-1
CDR3 DNA: TGCGCCAGCAGCTTATTGGGGACAGGGGGGGACAATGAGCAGTTCTTC
CDR3 protein: CASSLLGTGGDNEQFF

J gene: TRBJ1-5
clone size: many
D gene: TRBD1
V gene: TRBV20-1
CDR3 DNA: TGCAGTGCGCGGGACAGGGGGCTCTCTAGTCAGCCCCAGCATTTT
CDR3 protein: CSARDRGLSSQPQHF

J gene: TRBJ2-3
clone size: many
D gene: TRBD2
V gene: TRBV5-1
CDR3 DNA: TGCGCCAGCAGCTCGGATAGCGGGGGCAGCACAGATACGCAGTATTTT
CDR3 protein: CASSSDSGGSTDTQYF

J gene: TRBJ2-1
clone size: few
D gene: -
V gene: TRBV5-1
CDR3 DNA: TGCGCCAGCAGCTTGATACCAAACAATGAGCAGTTCTTC
CDR3 protein: CASSLIPNNEQFF

J gene: TRBJ2-1
clone size: many
D gene: -
V gene: TRBV5-5
CDR3 DNA: TGTGCCAGCAGCCTCAGAGGGTTGGTCAATGAGCAGTTCTTC
CDR3 protein: CASSLRGLVNEQFF

J gene: TRBJ2-3
clone size: many
D gene: TRBD2
V gene: TRBV14
CDR3 DNA: TGTGCCAGCAGCCAAGTGACGGGGGGGAGCACAGATACGCAGTATTTT
CDR3 protein: CASSQVTGGSTDTQYF

J gene: TRBJ1-5
clone size: many
D gene: -
V gene: TRBV7-2
CDR3 DNA: TGTGCCAGCAGCTTAGAGGGGTCGGTTCTTACGCCCCAGCATTTT
CDR3 protein: CASSLEGSVLTPQHF

J gene: TRBJ2-3
clone size: many
D gene: TRBD2
V gene: TRBV4-1
CDR3 DNA: TGCGCCAGCAGCCAAGATTCGCGGGGGGGGGGAGATACGCAGTATTTT
CDR3 protein: CASSQDSRGGGDTQYF

J gene: TRBJ2-7
clone size: many
D gene: TRBD1
V gene: TRBV12-3/TRBV12-4
CDR3 DNA: TGTGCCAGCAGTCTAAGGGACAGGAGCTCCTACGAGCAGTACTTC
CDR3 protein: CASSLRDRSSYEQYF

J gene: TRBJ2-7
clone size: many
D gene: TRBD2
V gene: TRBV7-2
CDR3 DNA: TGTGCCAGCAAGAGTAGCGGGGCGTCCTACGAGCAGTACTTC
CDR3 protein: CASKSSGASYEQYF

J gene: TRBJ2-7
clone size: many
D gene: TRBD2
V gene: TRBV15
CDR3 DNA: TGTGCCACCAGCAGATACGTGGGCGGGGGCTACGAGCAGTACTTC
CDR3 protein: CATSRYVGGGYEQYF

J gene: TRBJ2-1
clone size: -
D gene: -
V gene: TRBV5-1
CDR3 DNA: TGCGCCAGCAGCTTGGTTGGCCCCCAGAATGAGCAGTTCTTC
CDR3 protein: CASSLVGPQNEQFF

J gene: TRBJ2-7
clone size: -
D gene: -
V gene: TRBV5-6
CDR3 DNA: TGTGCCAGCAGCCCAGGGCGGGTTCGGGCCTACGAGCAGTACTTC
CDR3 protein: CASSPGRVRAYEQYF

J gene: TRBJ1-2
clone size: many
D gene: -
V gene: TRBV7-2
CDR3 DNA: TGTGCCAGCAGCTTCTATATCACCCTCGCTAACTATGGCTACACCTTC
CDR3 protein: CASSFYITLANYGYTF

J gene: TRBJ1-5
clone size: many
D gene: TRBD1
V gene: TRBV20-1
CDR3 DNA: TGCAGTGCTAAGGACAGGGTTGGCCAGCCCCAGCATTTT
CDR3 protein: CSAKDRVGQPQHF

J gene: TRBJ2-6
clone size: many
D gene: TRBD1
V gene: TRBV20-1
CDR3 DNA: TGCAGTGCTGATATCTCACAGGGGGCGCCCGCCGGGGCCAACGTCCTGACTTTC
CDR3 protein: CSADISQGAPAGANVLTF

J gene: TRBJ2-2
clone size: many
D gene: -
V gene: TRBV5-1
CDR3 DNA: TGCGCCAGCAGCTTAACCCCCGGTTACGGGATGAACACCGGGGAGCTGTTTTTT
CDR3 protein: CASSLTPGYGMNTGELFF

J gene: TRBJ2-3
clone size: many
D gene: -
V gene: TRBV20-1
CDR3 DNA: TGCAGTGTCCCGGGCCGGAAGGCGGCAGATACGCAGTATTTT
CDR3 protein: CSVPGRKAADTQYF

J gene: TRBJ2-1
clone size: few
D gene: -
V gene: TRBV20-1
CDR3 DNA: TGCAGTGCTTCCGGGATCCGCTCCTACAATGAGCAGTTCTTC
CDR3 protein: CSASGIRSYNEQFF

J gene: TRBJ2-7
clone size: many
D gene: -
V gene: TRBV5-1
CDR3 DNA: TGCGCCAGCAGCTTGTCAGGGGAGCCGTACGAGCAGTACTTC
CDR3 protein: CASSLSGEPYEQYF

J gene: TRBJ2-3
clone size: few
D gene: TRBD1
V gene: TRBV15
CDR3 DNA: TGTGCTACCTCCTGGTTCGCCCGACAGGGCGGCACAGATACGCAGTATTTT
CDR3 protein: CATSWFARQGGTDTQYF

J gene: TRBJ1-6
clone size: many
D gene: -
V gene: TRBV5-5
CDR3 DNA: TGTGCCAGCAGCCGGTTGATCAATTCACCCCTCCACTTT
CDR3 protein: CASSRLINSPLHF

J gene: TRBJ2-6
clone size: many
D gene: -
V gene: TRBV28
CDR3 DNA: TGTGCCAGCCAGAGCGGGGCCAACGTCCTGACTTTC
CDR3 protein: CASQSGANVLTF

J gene: TRBJ2-7
clone size: many
D gene: -
V gene: TRBV20-1
CDR3 DNA: TGCAGTGCTAGGGTTCAGGGGACCTACGAGCAGTACTTC
CDR3 protein: CSARVQGTYEQYF

J gene: TRBJ2-1
clone size: few
D gene: -
V gene: TRBV5-1
CDR3 DNA: TGCGCCAGCAGCCCCACAGGGATCTCCTACAATGAGCAGTTCTTC
CDR3 protein: CASSPTGISYNEQFF

J gene: TRBJ1-4
clone size: many
D gene: TRBD1
V gene: TRBV5-5
CDR3 DNA: TGTGCCAGCAGTCAGGGGGCGAATGAAAAACTGTTTTTT
CDR3 protein: CASSQGANEKLFF

J gene: TRBJ1-2
clone size: -
D gene: -
V gene: TRBV29-1
CDR3 DNA: TGCAGCAGAAGCGGGGGGGGGCTTGGGGCCTATGGCTACACCTTC
CDR3 protein: CSRSGGGLGAYGYTF

J gene: TRBJ2-3
clone size: -
D gene: -
V gene: TRBV20-1
CDR3 DNA: TGCAGTGCCAGATACCCCCAGAGCACAGATACGCAGTATTTT
CDR3 protein: CSARYPQSTDTQYF

J gene: TRBJ2-6
clone size: many
D gene: TRBD1
V gene: TRBV5-1
CDR3 DNA: TGCGCCAGCAGCTCGCCGGGACAGTTGAGCTCTGGGGCCAACGTCCTGACTTTC
CDR3 protein: CASSSPGQLSSGANVLTF

J gene: TRBJ1-1
clone size: many
D gene: -
V gene: TRBV5-6
CDR3 DNA: TGTGCCAGCAGCTTAGGACGTTCGAACACTGAAGCTTTCTTT
CDR3 protein: CASSLGRSNTEAFF